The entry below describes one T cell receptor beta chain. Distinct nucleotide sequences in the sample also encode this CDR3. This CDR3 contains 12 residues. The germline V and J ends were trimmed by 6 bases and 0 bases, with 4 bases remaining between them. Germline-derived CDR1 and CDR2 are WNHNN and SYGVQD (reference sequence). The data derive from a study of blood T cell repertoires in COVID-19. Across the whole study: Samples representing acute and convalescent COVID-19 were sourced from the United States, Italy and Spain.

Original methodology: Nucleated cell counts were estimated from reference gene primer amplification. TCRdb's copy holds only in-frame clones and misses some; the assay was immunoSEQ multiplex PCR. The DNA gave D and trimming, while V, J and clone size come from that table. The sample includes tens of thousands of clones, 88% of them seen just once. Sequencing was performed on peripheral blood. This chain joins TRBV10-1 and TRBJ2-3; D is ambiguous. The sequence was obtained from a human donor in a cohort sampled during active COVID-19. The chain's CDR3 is CASSYSTDTQYF. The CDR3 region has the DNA TGCGCCAGCAGCTACAGCACAGATACGCAGTATTTT.